These T cell receptor beta chains were read from a single sample in a study of blood T cells in healthy people across ages. TCRdb re-analysed the 5' RACE reads in MiXCR, keeping a single row per CDR3 protein. Here the sample spans around 800,000 distinct CDR3 sequences, 46% being singletons. The sample taken for sequencing was blood. These receptors all come from a man older than 75 in good health. CDR3s include the opening cysteine and the closing phenylalanine or tryptophan. A D gene is named only where the DNA matches it firmly. Size is stated for part of the rows, as once, few or many counts, or as a class when the clone is expanded.

V: TRBV28; D: NA; J: TRBJ1-2; size: NA; DNA: TGTGCCAGCAGTTTGATCAGGGTACACTATGGCTACACCTTC; CDR3: CASSLIRVHYGYTF
V: TRBV28; D: NA; J: TRBJ2-7; size: NA; DNA: TGTGCCAGCAACCGTCAAAACACTCAGTACTTC; CDR3: CASNRQNTQYF
V: TRBV27; D: NA; J: TRBJ2-5; size: NA; DNA: TGTGCCAGCAGTTTAGGTAGCCCCGAGACCCAGTACTTC; CDR3: CASSLGSPETQYF
V: TRBV28; D: NA; J: TRBJ2-5; size: NA; DNA: TGTGCCAGCACCGGGACGTCGACGGGAGAGACCCAGTACTTC; CDR3: CASTGTSTGETQYF
V: TRBV5-1; D: NA; J: TRBJ2-3; size: NA; DNA: TGCGCCAGCAGCTTGGAGACAGGCACAGATACGCAGTATTTT; CDR3: CASSLETGTDTQYF
V: TRBV7-2; D: NA; J: TRBJ2-5; size: many; DNA: TGTGCCAGCAGCTCACGCTCCCAAGAGACCCAGTACTTC; CDR3: CASSSRSQETQYF
V: TRBV20-1; D: TRBD1; J: TRBJ1-2; size: NA; DNA: TGCAGTGCTCGCGGGACAGGGGGGAATGGCTACACCTTC; CDR3: CSARGTGGNGYTF
V: TRBV28; D: NA; J: TRBJ2-7; size: NA; DNA: TGTGCCAGCCTCGGGGCCAGGGGCTACGAGCAGTACTTC; CDR3: CASLGARGYEQYF
V: TRBV15; D: NA; J: TRBJ2-3; size: NA; DNA: TGTGCCACCAGCAGAGCCAGACCTAGCACAGATACGCAGTATTTT; CDR3: CATSRARPSTDTQYF
V: TRBV29-1; D: NA; J: TRBJ1-2; size: NA; DNA: TGCAGCGCTTGGGCCCAAGGTTTCTATGGCTACACCTTC; CDR3: CSAWAQGFYGYTF
V: TRBV29-1; D: NA; J: TRBJ2-7; size: few; DNA: TGCAGCGCTAGAATAAGGGAGAGCTCCTACGAGCAGTACTTC; CDR3: CSARIRESSYEQYF
V: TRBV20-1; D: NA; J: TRBJ1-4; size: NA; DNA: TGCAGTGCGGCAGCTGCAACTAATGAAAAACTGTTTTTT; CDR3: CSAAAATNEKLFF
V: TRBV24-1; D: NA; J: TRBJ2-5; size: few; DNA: TGTGCCACCAGTGACCTCCCGCCCGTAGAGACCCAGTACTTC; CDR3: CATSDLPPVETQYF
V: TRBV11-2; D: TRBD2; J: TRBJ2-3; size: once; DNA: TGTGGCAGCAGCTTAGGTCTAGCGGGGAGTACAGATACGCAGTATTTT; CDR3: CGSSLGLAGSTDTQYF
V: TRBV5-1; D: NA; J: TRBJ1-1; size: NA; DNA: TGCGCCAGCTCCCCGCGCGGGCCTCCCGGGACCACTGAAGCTTTCTTT; CDR3: CASSPRGPPGTTEAFF
V: TRBV27; D: TRBD2; J: TRBJ2-1; size: NA; DNA: TGTGCCAGCAGCAGACATACGGGGGGAGACAATGAGCAGTTCTTC; CDR3: CASSRHTGGDNEQFF
V: TRBV7-8; D: TRBD1; J: TRBJ2-1; size: NA; DNA: TGTGCCAGCAGCTTAGGAGGGGGCCCCTACAATGAGCAGTTCTTC; CDR3: CASSLGGGPYNEQFF
V: TRBV6-1; D: NA; J: TRBJ1-2; size: NA; DNA: TGTGCCAGCAGCGCCGGCGGGTCAGGGAGGGACTATGGCTACACCTTC; CDR3: CASSAGGSGRDYGYTF
V: TRBV20-1; D: NA; J: TRBJ2-2; size: many; DNA: TGCAGTGCTAGAGGTTTTGTGGAGAACACCGGGGAGCTGTTTTTT; CDR3: CSARGFVENTGELFF
V: TRBV20-1; D: NA; J: TRBJ1-3; size: NA; DNA: TGCAGTGCTAGAGATAGCGGGGTTACTGGAAACACCATATATTTT; CDR3: CSARDSGVTGNTIYF
V: TRBV4-3; D: TRBD2; J: TRBJ2-7; size: few; DNA: TGCGCCAGCAGCCAAGATCTAGCGGCTGTCTCCTACGAGCAGTACTTC; CDR3: CASSQDLAAVSYEQYF
V: TRBV6-5; D: TRBD1; J: TRBJ1-2; size: NA; DNA: TGTGCCAGCAGTTACGGAGACAGGGTTAACTATGGCTACACCTTC; CDR3: CASSYGDRVNYGYTF
V: TRBV11-3; D: NA; J: TRBJ2-1; size: NA; DNA: TGTGCCAGCAGCTTAGAGCGCCATGAGCAGTTCTTC; CDR3: CASSLERHEQFF
V: TRBV12-3/TRBV12-4; D: NA; J: TRBJ2-3; size: NA; DNA: TGTGCCAGCAGTTCGGCCACAGGGAGAGATATGCAGTATTTT; CDR3: CASSSATGRDMQYF
V: TRBV11-2; D: NA; J: TRBJ1-2; size: few; DNA: TGTGCCAGCAGCTTGGGGGCGGGCTATGGCTACACCTTC; CDR3: CASSLGAGYGYTF
V: TRBV20-1; D: NA; J: TRBJ2-3; size: once; DNA: TGCAGTGCTAGAGAGGCCTCCCTCACAGATACGCAGTATTTT; CDR3: CSAREASLTDTQYF
V: TRBV14; D: NA; J: TRBJ1-6; size: NA; DNA: TGTGCCAGCAGCCAAGCTCGGAATTCACCCCTCCACTTT; CDR3: CASSQARNSPLHF
V: TRBV28; D: NA; J: TRBJ2-4; size: NA; DNA: TGTGCCAGCAGTTTTAGGGGGCTAAGCAGCCGGGGGAACATTCAGTACTTC; CDR3: CASSFRGLSSRGNIQYF
V: TRBV20-1; D: NA; J: TRBJ2-1; size: NA; DNA: TGCAGTGCTAGAGATCTGGCAGGGGTGTACAATGAGCAGTTCTTC; CDR3: CSARDLAGVYNEQFF
V: TRBV29-1; D: NA; J: TRBJ1-2; size: few; DNA: TGCAGCGCTGCGGGCCCCCGGAACTATGGCTACACCTTC; CDR3: CSAAGPRNYGYTF
V: TRBV27; D: TRBD2; J: TRBJ2-1; size: many; DNA: TGTGCCAGCAGTTTATCGGCGCCTAGCGGGAGTGAGCAGTTCTTC; CDR3: CASSLSAPSGSEQFF
V: TRBV27; D: TRBD1; J: TRBJ1-2; size: NA; DNA: TGTGCCAGCGGCCCCGACAGGGCCTATGGCTACACCTTC; CDR3: CASGPDRAYGYTF
V: TRBV12-3/TRBV12-4; D: NA; J: TRBJ1-5; size: NA; DNA: TGTGCCAGCAGTCAGGTGTATAATCAGCCCCAGCATTTT; CDR3: CASSQVYNQPQHF
V: TRBV27; D: TRBD1; J: TRBJ2-7; size: NA; DNA: TGTGCCAGCCCGCCGGCGGGACAGGGGTGCGAGCAGTACTTC; CDR3: CASPPAGQGCEQYF
V: TRBV2; D: NA; J: TRBJ2-1; size: NA; DNA: TGTGCCAGCAGGGCCTACTACAATGAGCAGTTCTTC; CDR3: CASRAYYNEQFF
V: TRBV9; D: NA; J: TRBJ1-5; size: NA; DNA: TGTGCCAGCAGCGTAGGACAGATAGATCAGCCCCAGCATTTT; CDR3: CASSVGQIDQPQHF